These 7 T cell receptor beta chains share one sample of origin, sequenced in a study of blood T cell repertoires in COVID-19. Data came from immunoSEQ multiplex PCR; TCRdb stores just in-frame clones and leaves some out. The top ten clones hold approximately 1.1% of a sample with 100,000 to 150,000 clones, over 75% of them seen once. Sequences were obtained from peripheral blood. These receptors came from a woman older than 75 with acute or convalescent COVID-19.

V gene TRBV28 combines with J gene TRBJ1-4; possibly TRBD1 for D (6 bases). V lost 8 bases and J 12 bases, leaving 16 bases between the germline ends. CDR1 is MDHEN, CDR2 SYDVKM, per germline. The CDR3 sequence is 12 residues long. The CDR3 is CASSAGVGELFF. In nucleotides, the CDR3 is TGTGCCAGCTCCGCAGGGGTTGGGGAACTGTTTTTT.

The V call is TRBV6-5, the J call TRBJ1-6; D is unclear. From germline, CDR1 is MNHEY and CDR2 SVGAGI. Deletions cut 7 bases from V and 9 bases from J, with 19 bases between. The CDR3 spans 15 residues. This chain's CDR3 is CASNYGSYEGSPLHF. The DNA of the CDR3 is TGTGCCAGCAACTATGGAAGTTATGAAGGTTCACCCCTCCACTTT.

The chain recombines TRBV4-1 with TRBJ2-1; a weak D match, TRBD2 (6 bases). The CDR3 runs to 15 residues. Trimming pared 3 bases from V and 2 bases from J, leaving 11 bases between. CDR1 and CDR2 (germline): MGHRA, YSYEKL. CDR3 region: CASSQAGTTYNEQFF. Here the CDR3 DNA reads TGCGCCAGCAGCCAGGCGGGAACCACCTACAATGAGCAGTTCTTC.

V usage is TRBV6-5 and J usage is TRBJ2-7; D gene unclear. Germline V gives CDR1 MNHEY, CDR2 SVGAGI. V lost 8 bases and J lost 2, with 13 bases in between. This CDR3 comprises 13 residues. In DNA form, the CDR3 reads TGTGCCAGCGGGCCCAGGATGCCCTACGAGCAGTACTTC. It translates to CASGPRMPYEQYF.

The chain couples TRBV7-2 to TRBJ1-2; 7 bases agree with TRBD1. The junction had 10 bases not matched to a gene; V was cut back by 4 bases and J by 8 bases. This CDR3 contains 14 residues. Germline V gene data show CDR1 as SGHTA and CDR2 as FQGNSA. The CDR3 protein is CASSSGQRAGGYTF. The DNA for the CDR3 is TGTGCCAGCAGCTCGGGACAGAGGGCCGGGGGCTACACCTTC.

The chain recombines TRBV7-9 with TRBJ1-5; D uncertain. The length of the CDR3 is 14 residues. Trimming left V 4 bases short and J 0 bases short, with 7 bases between. The germline V gene encodes CDR1 SEHNR and CDR2 FQNEAQ (reference sequence). CDR3 residues: CASSYSSSNQPQHF. DNA for the CDR3: TGTGCCAGCAGCTACAGTAGTAGCAATCAGCCCCAGCATTTT.

The chain joins TRBV6-5 to TRBJ1-2, with TRBD1 matching over 8 bases. Per the germline V gene, CDR1 is MNHEY and CDR2 is SVGAGI. The CDR3 contains 15 residues. J gave up 2 bases and V 4 bases, and 6 bases lay outside the gene matches. CDR3 nucleotide sequence: TGTGCCAGCAGTTTCAGGACAGGGATAAACTATGGCTACACCTTC. Protein sequence: CASSFRTGINYGYTF.